A selection of T cell receptor beta chains follows, all from one sample in a study of shared clonotypes between healthy human individuals. Measured with immunoSEQ multiplex PCR; TCRdb has only the in-frame clones, and not every one. The repertoire holds under 1,100,000 clones, around 74% seen once, with approximately 1.5% in the top ten. Sequencing was carried out using memory CD4+ T cells sorted from blood. The source of these receptors is a man younger than 35 in good health. CDR3s include the opening cysteine and the closing phenylalanine or tryptophan. D genes are given only for firm matches. Rows may omit the clone size; those that give it use once, few, many or a size class.

cdr3_aa cdr3_nt j_call d_call v_call clone_size
CASSPRTGEDTQYF TGTGCCAGCAGCCCACGAACAGGGGAAGATACGCAGTATTTT TRBJ2-3 TRBD1 TRBV9 .
CAISEATGGSRYEQYF TGTGCCATCAGTGAGGCTACAGGGGGATCGAGGTACGAGCAGTACTTC TRBJ2-7 TRBD1 TRBV10-3 .
CASSPGQVAYNEQFF TGTGCCAGCTCACCAGGGCAAGTGGCCTACAATGAGCAGTTCTTC TRBJ2-1 . TRBV18 .
CASSLPGGTTGELFF TGTGCCAGCAGCTTGCCGGGAGGGACCACCGGGGAGCTGTTTTTT TRBJ2-2 TRBD2 TRBV5-6 .
CASGEGRQYF TGTGCCAGCGGAGAGGGACGGCAGTACTTC TRBJ2-7 . TRBV28 .
CASSYSTAVYGYTF TGTGCCAGCAGTTACTCGACTGCCGTCTATGGCTACACCTTC TRBJ1-2 . TRBV6-6 many
CASSQDLGRDTEAFF TGTGCCAGCAGCCAAGATCTTGGCAGGGACACTGAAGCTTTCTTT TRBJ1-1 . TRBV14 .
CSVERLDRGFGVETEAFF TGCAGCGTTGAGAGATTGGACAGGGGGTTTGGAGTGGAGACTGAAGCTTTCTTT TRBJ1-1 TRBD1 TRBV29-1 .
CASSDTGHGGAQHF TGTGCCAGCAGTGATACAGGGCACGGCGGGGCCCAGCATTTT TRBJ1-5 . TRBV25-1 few
CATSSRGNYNEQFF TGTGCCACCAGCAGCCGGGGGAATTACAATGAGCAGTTCTTC TRBJ2-1 . TRBV15 .
CASSLEGQLSNQPQHF TGTGCCAGCAGCTTAGAGGGACAGCTTAGCAATCAGCCCCAGCATTTT TRBJ1-5 TRBD1 TRBV7-8 .
CASSKSGLDPYF TGTGCCAGCAGTAAGTCGGGACTAGACCCGTATTTT TRBJ2-3 TRBD2 TRBV6-1 .
CASSFSGAEKLFF TGTGCCAGCAGTTTCTCAGGGGCAGAAAAACTGTTTTTT TRBJ1-4 . TRBV6-6 .
CASSSDPGVGGYTF TGTGCCAGCAGCTCAGACCCGGGCGTAGGGGGCTACACCTTC TRBJ1-2 . TRBV6-1 few
CASSSGTAGVGEQYF TGTGCCAGCAGCTCGGGCACAGCGGGAGTGGGGGAGCAGTACTTC TRBJ2-7 TRBD2 TRBV11-3 .
CASSEALHGLTEAFF TGTGCCAGCAGTGAAGCGCTTCATGGGTTAACTGAAGCTTTCTTT TRBJ1-1 . TRBV2 .
CASSLAGDSAYEQYF TGTGCCAGCAGCTTAGCAGGGGACTCAGCCTACGAGCAGTACTTC TRBJ2-7 . TRBV7-2 .